The 17 T cell receptor beta chains below all came from one sample that was sequenced in a study of shared clonotypes between healthy human individuals. TCRdb's copy holds only in-frame clones and misses some; the assay was immunoSEQ multiplex PCR. The repertoire holds 2.3 million or so clones, with 80% to 95% as singletons. The sample comprised naive CD4+ T cells from PBMCs. The subset: CD45RA+ positively selected. All receptors derive from a man aged 18 to 29 in good health. Some clones in this sample may be carry-over from other donors' samples.

The chain couples TRBV5-1 to TRBJ2-5; TRBD2 matches at 8 bases. Trimming cost V 4 bases and J 2 bases; bases outside gene matches: 4. The CDR3 length is 14 residues. Germline CDR1 and CDR2: SGHRS and YFSETQ. CDR3 sequence (DNA): TGCGCCAGCAGCACAGGACTAGCTCAAGAGACCCAGTACTTC. Translated, it gives CASSTGLAQETQYF.

This chain uses TRBV10-3 with TRBJ2-3, with D hard to call. Germline V lookup: CDR1 ENHRY, CDR2 SYGVKD. V lost 8 bases and J 4 bases, leaving 7 bases between the germline ends. CDR3 size: 11 residues. CDR3 in amino acids: CAIGVADTQYF. CDR3 sequence (DNA): TGTGCCATCGGGGTCGCAGATACGCAGTATTTT.

The table lists this clone with a count of one. The rearrangement joins TRBV18 to TRBJ2-5; 8 positions match TRBD2. The germline gives CDR1 KGHSH, CDR2 LQKENI. The CDR3 sequence is 13 residues long. The trim removed 6 bases at V and 5 bases at J, leaving 5 bases unmatched. The CDR3 DNA reads TGTGCCAGCTCGCGGGAGGAAGGGGAGACCCAGTACTTC. Amino acids: CASSREEGETQYF.

This rearrangement joins TRBV5-1 to TRBJ2-3, with D possibly being TRBD1 or TRBD2 (5 bases each). The ends were cut back, 5 bases at V and 1 base at J, with 14 bases in the middle. CDR1 and CDR2 from the germline V gene are SGHRS and YFSETQ. This CDR3 is built from 15 residues. The CDR3 nucleotides read TGCGCCAGCAGGGTGTCTGGGGACGGCACAGATACGCAGTATTTT. It translates to CASRVSGDGTDTQYF.

The chain is built from TRBV6-1 and TRBJ1-5, with D possibly matching TRBD1 (6 bases). Between the trimmed V and J ends, which lost 3 bases and 5 bases, there was a span of 20 bases. The CDR3 extends over 17 amino acids. Looked up from germline, CDR1 is MNHNS and CDR2 is SASEGT. CDR3 in amino acids: CASSDLSGGRGYQPQHF. In nucleotides, the CDR3 is TGTGCCAGCAGTGATCTGTCTGGCGGCAGGGGATATCAGCCCCAGCATTTT.

J is TRBJ2-7 and V is TRBV28, with 12 bases that match TRBD1. This CDR3 is built from 16 residues. The germline V gene has CDR1 MDHEN and CDR2 SYDVKM. Trimming cost V 7 bases and J 7 bases; bases outside gene matches: 14. The CDR3 nucleotides read TGTGCCAGCAAAGCCGCCCGGGGACAGGGGGCGAGGGAGCAGTACTTC. Translated, it gives CASKAARGQGAREQYF.

A remark on this clone: The same CDR3 can be traced to other DNA sequences in this sample. This chain connects TRBV6-1 to TRBJ2-2; 7 nucleotides match TRBD1. The CDR3 spans 15 residues. J gave up 1 base and V 2 bases, and 1 base lay outside the gene matches. Germline V gene data show CDR1 as MNHNS and CDR2 as SASEGT. CDR3 sequence: CASSEWTGNTGELFF. The CDR3 coding sequence is TGTGCCAGCAGTGAATGGACAGGGAACACCGGGGAGCTGTTTTTT.

This clone has just one count. Other DNA sequences in this specimen translate into the identical CDR3. The CDR3 DNA reads TGCGCCAGCAGCTTGGGGGCAGGGAATGAAAAACTGTTTTTT. Its protein product is CASSLGAGNEKLFF. The rearrangement joins TRBV5-1 to TRBJ1-4; D possibly corresponds to TRBD1 (5 bases). Trimming stripped 0 bases from V and 5 bases from J, with 8 bases between. The CDR3 consists of 14 residues. CDR1 and CDR2 (germline): SGHRS, YFSETQ.

The chain employs TRBV15 and TRBJ2-5, with D maybe TRBD2 (5 bases). Germline CDR1 LNHNV, CDR2 YYDKDF (reference sequence). The length of the CDR3 is 15 residues. V dropped 2 bases and J dropped 2 bases, with 12 bases sitting between them. This CDR3 reads CATSRPIAKQETQYF. The CDR3 DNA follows: TGTGCCACCAGCAGACCCATAGCGAAACAAGAGACCCAGTACTTC. The full variable domain, rest sourced from reference TRBV15 and TRBJ2-5, is DAMVIQNPRYQVTQFGKPVTLSCSQTLNHNVMYWYQQKSSQAPKLLFHYYDKDFNNEADTPDNFQSRRPNTSFCFLDIRSPGLGDTAMYLCATSRPIAKQETQYFGPGTRLLVL.

The chain has TRBV7-3 and TRBJ2-5; 12 bases line up with TRBD1. In germline, CDR1 is SGHTA, CDR2 FQGTGA. Trimming cost V 2 bases and J 5 bases; bases outside gene matches: 6. This CDR3 is 16 amino acids long. The CDR3 loop is CASSLDGTGGWETQYF. The CDR3 DNA follows: TGTGCCAGCAGCTTAGACGGGACAGGGGGCTGGGAGACCCAGTACTTC. The complete variable domain, with remaining parts taken from reference TRBV7-3 and TRBJ2-5, reads GAGVSQTPSNKVTEKGKYVELRCDPISGHTALYWYRQSLGQGPEFLIYFQGTGAADDSGLPNDRFFAVRPEGSVSTLKIQRTERGDSAVYLCASSLDGTGGWETQYFGPGTRLLVL.

In regard to this clone: Other DNA sequences from this sample encode an identical CDR3 as well. The chain is built from TRBV5-1 and TRBJ2-2, with a tentative D call TRBD1 (5 bases). The CDR3 has 13 residues. Per germline, CDR1 SGHRS and CDR2 YFSETQ. Between the trimmed V and J ends, which lost 7 bases and 1 base, there was a span of 8 bases. In nucleotides, the CDR3 is TGCGCCAGCGGCAGGGAGAACACCGGGGAGCTGTTTTTT. Translation gives CASGRENTGELFF.

The V and J genes are TRBV20-1 and TRBJ2-7, with D unclear. Trimming shortened V by 6 bases and J by 5 bases, and 11 bases separated the two germline ends. The CDR3 has 11 residues. Germline CDR1 and CDR2: DFQATT and SNEGSKA (reference sequence). CDR3 residues: CSAILYHEQYF. The CDR3 region has the DNA TGCAGTGCAATCCTCTACCACGAGCAGTACTTC.

The chain combines TRBV20-1 with TRBJ2-1, with D tentatively TRBD1 (6 bases). The CDR3 covers 11 residues. Between the trimmed V and J ends, which lost 2 bases and 14 bases, there was a span of 13 bases. Germline lookup yields CDR1 DFQATT and CDR2 SNEGSKA (reference sequence). The CDR3 bases are TGCAGTGCTAGAAATCGGGCAGGGGAGTTCTTC. Encoded protein: CSARNRAGEFF.

This chain joins TRBV11-2 and TRBJ2-1, with 12 bases aligning to TRBD2. Germline-derived CDR1 and CDR2 are SGHAT and FQNNGV. J was trimmed by 8 bases and V by 7 bases; bases with no gene match: 9. CDR3 length: 15 amino acids. The CDR3 protein is CASNTASGRAHEQFF. The CDR3 DNA is TGTGCCAGCAACACCGCTAGCGGGAGGGCCCATGAGCAGTTCTTC.

This clone occurred once. This chain joins TRBV19 and TRBJ1-5; D is uncertain. CDR1 LNHDA and CDR2 SQIVND come from the germline V gene (reference sequence). V gave up 4 bases and J gave up 1 base, with 17 bases separating them. The CDR3 totals 17 residues. The CDR3: CASSTPYRVWSNQPQHF. The CDR3 bases are TGTGCCAGTAGTACTCCTTACCGCGTATGGAGCAATCAGCCCCAGCATTTT.

This chain uses TRBV7-8 with TRBJ2-7; 7 bases map to TRBD1. Germline V gene data show CDR1 as SGHVS and CDR2 as FQNEAQ. J gave up 3 bases and V 5 bases, and 10 bases lay outside the gene matches. The CDR3 sequence is 15 residues long. Written as DNA, the CDR3 is TGTGCCAGCAGCCCCAAGGGGACAGATGTCTACGAGCAGTACTTC. Amino acid sequence: CASSPKGTDVYEQYF.

The genes are TRBV28 and TRBJ1-6, with a weak D call TRBD1 (6 bases). This CDR3 spans 15 amino acids. CDR1 and CDR2 (germline): MDHEN, SYDVKM. V lost 7 bases and J lost 7, with 17 bases in between. The CDR3 loop reads CASTVQTGWNSPLHF. As DNA, the CDR3 is TGTGCCAGCACGGTACAGACAGGTTGGAATTCACCCCTCCACTTT.